The present TCR beta chain was sequenced within a study of blood T cell repertoires in COVID-19. Looking at the study overall: Spain, Italy and the United States supplied samples that represented acute and convalescent COVID-19.

Method: immunoSEQ multiplex PCR; TCRdb's copy keeps in-frame clones and lacks some. The data show a few hundred thousand clones, around 86% seen once. Germline CDR1 reads LGHDT; CDR2 reads YNNKEL (reference sequence). This CDR3 contains 18 residues. Trimming took 0 bases from V and 4 from J; bases not matched to a gene: 10. The chain uses TRBV3-1 (or the pseudogene TRBV3-2) and TRBJ2-1, with TRBD2 identical over 9 bases. This clonotype was obtained from a woman in her forties or fifties with acute or convalescent COVID-19. The specimen was peripheral blood. The CDR3 DNA reads TGTGCCAGCAGCCAAGAACGGGCTAGCGGGGTTCGGTACAATGAGCAGTTCTTC. Its translation is CASSQERASGVRYNEQFF.